This T cell receptor beta chain was sequenced for a study of T cells in Graves' hyperthyroidism and ophthalmopathy. The investigators amplified TCR beta CDR3 regions from RNA transcripts. The TCR CDR3 first-round RT-PCR relied on the HTBI primer set. TCRdb called the multiplex PCR reads again in MiXCR, with one record for every CDR3 protein. The sample shows about 360,000 distinct CDR3 sequences, 13% of them seen only once. Regarding the study as a whole: Ophthalmopathy prediction by the model preceded onset by a median about 6.8 months. Blood shared most expanded thyroid clonotypes above 0.001.

The CDR3 contains 13 residues. V was trimmed by 3 bases and J by 6 bases, leaving 8 bases between them. This clonotype appeared many times. Antigen specificity is unknown. Hyperthyroidism, newly diagnosed and lasting under 2 months, affected patients aged 18 to 65. Uncontrolled infections, other autoimmune diseases, pregnancy or lactation led to exclusion of patients. The chain links TRBV12-3 or TRBV12-4 to TRBJ2-2; the D is unclear. The source of this sequence is a man aged 30 to 39 with Graves' hyperthyroidism that later progressed to Graves' ophthalmopathy. The sequenced sample was blood. CDR3 in amino acids: CASSLHAAGELFF. In DNA form, the CDR3 reads TGTGCCAGCAGTTTGCATGCCGCCGGGGAGCTGTTTTTT.